This T cell receptor beta chain was sequenced in a study of T cells after yellow fever vaccination. Findings and limits, study-wide: Shared CD4/CD8 clonotypes were a small share, likely from convergent recombination. Weaker in magnitude, the secondary response showed a faster peak on day 5 versus 15.

A note on this clonotype: The antigen remains undetermined.

TCRdb re-derived calls from the 5' RACE reads in MiXCR, one entry per CDR3 protein. Counted here are about 630,000 distinct CDR3 sequences, 9% to 15% occurring once; the ten biggest clones make up 14% to 15%. This clonotype was obtained from a man under 40 who received the YFV17D yellow fever vaccine. The sample was PBMCs, taken on the day of the yellow fever booster vaccination.

DNA of the CDR3: TGCAGTGCTAGAGATTCTGGGACTAGCGGGAGGTACGAGCAGTACTTC. It encodes CSARDSGTSGRYEQYF. The chain couples TRBV20-1 to TRBJ2-7; 15 bases map to TRBD2. The CDR3 is 16 amino acids. Trimming took 0 bases from V and 4 from J; bases not matched to a gene: 4. Germline assignment: CDR1 DFQATT and CDR2 SNEGSKA (reference sequence).